The present T cell receptor beta chain was sequenced within a study of T cells in Graves' hyperthyroidism and ophthalmopathy. The TCR beta CDR3 regions underwent amplification using RNA transcripts as the source. The HTBI primer set drove a first-round RT-PCR of the TCR CDR3. TCRdb called the multiplex PCR reads again in MiXCR, with one record for every CDR3 protein. The sample records some 500,000 distinct CDR3 sequences, 15% to 20% being singletons. This clonotype was counted ten times or more. Its antigen is not identified. For ophthalmopathy patients, the Clinical Activity Score was at least 3 and the NOSPECS grade at least 4; duration was under 3 months. The study excluded patients with uncontrolled infection, other autoimmune disease, pregnancy or lactation. Study-wide findings and caveats: In simple terms, a model built on 13 V-J features told ophthalmopathy apart from stable hyperthyroidism.

The CDR3 covers 14 residues. Between the trimmed V and J ends, which lost 3 bases and 2 bases, there was a span of 12 bases. Germline lookup yields CDR1 SGHRS and CDR2 YFSETQ. Sequenced sample: blood. The TCR comes from a woman aged 30 to 39 with Graves' ophthalmopathy. The V call is TRBV5-1, the J call TRBJ2-7, with D perhaps matching TRBD1 (6 bases). Here the CDR3 DNA reads TGCGCCAGCAGCTCAGGGGCCTTGGCCTACGAGCAGTACTTC. Translated: CASSSGALAYEQYF.